This T cell receptor (beta chain) originates from a study of blood T cell repertoires in COVID-19. Study at large: Acute-phase and convalescent COVID-19 samples originated in the United States, Italy and Spain. Sources were T cells, B-cell-depleted T cells, or PBMCs; the material itself was cDNA or gDNA.

Methods used by the authors: Scientists estimated how many nucleated cells there were by amplifying reference gene primers. Profiling relied on immunoSEQ multiplex PCR, and the TCRdb table lists in-frame clones only, not all of them. V and J calls and clone size are those listed in that table; D and trimming were worked out from the DNA. The table has fewer than 200,000 clones, roughly 75% seen once; the top ten hold 6.5% to 7%. Germline CDR1 SGHRS, CDR2 YFSETQ. Trimming shortened V by 0 bases and J by 6 bases, and 10 bases separated the two germline ends. The CDR3 length is 14 residues. This receptor was taken from a man in his 70s with active or convalescent COVID-19. This chain connects TRBV5-1 to TRBJ1-5; no clear D. Input material: peripheral blood. CDR3 protein: CASSLGQPGQPQHF. The CDR3 DNA reads as TGCGCCAGCAGCTTGGGGCAGCCGGGTCAGCCCCAGCATTTT.